The T cell receptor beta chain described here comes from a study of blood T cell repertoires in COVID-19. The CDR3 is 18 residues long. Per the germline V gene, CDR1 is SGHVS and CDR2 is FNYEAQ. The ends lost 1 base at V and 4 bases at J; junction bases unmatched: 15. Profiling relied on immunoSEQ multiplex PCR, and the TCRdb table lists in-frame clones only, not all of them. In the table there are roughly 200,000 clones, more than 80% of which are singletons. The rearrangement links TRBV7-6 to TRBJ2-7; TRBD2 agrees at 8 bases. The sequenced material came from PBMCs or T cells enriched from blood (not recorded which). This receptor was obtained from a man under 40 who had recovered from COVID-19. This CDR3 is CASSLEGRLAGLSYEQYF. In nucleotides, the CDR3 is TGTGCCAGCAGCTTAGAAGGTCGGCTAGCGGGCCTCTCTTACGAGCAGTACTTC.